A single sample gave rise to the 30 T cell receptor beta chains below, sequenced in a study of T-cell memory formation after mild COVID-19. One entry per CDR3 protein results from TCRdb running MiXCR on the 5' RACE reads. The sample has roughly 150,000 distinct CDR3 sequences, under 30% seen once; the top ten hold approximately 25%. Material for sequencing was PBMCs or a T cell subset sorted from them (not recorded which). The receptor source for this set is an adult woman who had mild COVID-19 (a few samples of this study predate the infection). Cell type and time point are not known.

This clonotype appeared a few times. The gene calls are TRBV7-9 and TRBJ2-5; TRBD1 might be the D (5 bases). Germline CDR1 reads SEHNR; CDR2 reads FQNEAQ (reference sequence). This CDR3 is built from 15 residues. V lost 1 base, J lost 0 bases, and 9 bases lay in between. CDR3 DNA sequence: TGTGCCAGCAGCTTAGGACAGAGCAACCAAGAGACCCAGTACTTC. It codes for CASSLGQSNQETQYF.

This sequence joins TRBV7-9 and TRBJ2-7, with no clear D. The CDR3 totals 13 residues. Germline V CDR1 and CDR2: SEHNR, FQNEAQ (reference sequence). The V gene lost 1 base and the J gene lost 7 bases, with 11 bases spanning the gap. The CDR3 sequence: CASSLGPSSEQYF. CDR3 DNA sequence: TGTGCCAGCAGCTTAGGACCCTCGTCGGAGCAGTACTTC.

The V call is TRBV11-2, the J call TRBJ2-1, with D hard to call. V was clipped by 2 bases and J by 8 bases, with 10 bases between them. CDR3 length equals 13 residues. The germline gives CDR1 SGHAT, CDR2 FQNNGV. CDR3 residues: CASSLLGFHEQFF. DNA for the CDR3: TGTGCCAGCAGCTTATTAGGTTTCCATGAGCAGTTCTTC.

This chain joins TRBV6-2 or TRBV6-3 and TRBJ2-1; no clear D gene. Germline CDR1 MNHEY, CDR2 SVGEGT. This CDR3 region has 12 residues. Trimming removed 2 bases from V and 7 bases from J, with 6 bases in between. CDR3 residues: CASSYPQNEQFF. In nucleotides, the CDR3 is TGTGCCAGCAGTTACCCGCAGAATGAGCAGTTCTTC.

This clonotype was detected only a few times. V gene TRBV12-3 or TRBV12-4 combines with J gene TRBJ1-3; D not resolved. The CDR3 is 11 residues long. V was trimmed by 3 bases and J by 13 bases, leaving 10 bases between them. The CDR3 nucleotides are TGTGCCAGCAGTTTCTCTGGGCCGATATATTTT. It yields the protein CASSFSGPIYF.

This clonotype was recorded a few times. The V call is TRBV11-2, the J call TRBJ2-5; tentative D call: TRBD2 (6 bases). With 1 base removed from V and 5 bases from J, the gap between germline ends came to 14 bases. CDR1 and CDR2 from the germline V gene are SGHAT and FQNNGV. The CDR3 totals 15 residues. The CDR3, as DNA: TGTGCCAGCAGCTTAGGGTTCAGAGGAGGGGAGACCCAGTACTTC. This sequence encodes CASSLGFRGGETQYF. Combining the CDR3 with reference TRBV11-2 and TRBJ2-5 gives the whole variable domain EAGVAQSPRYKIIEKRQSVAFWCNPISGHATLYWYQQILGQGPKLLIQFQNNGVVDDSQLPKDRFSAERLKGVDSTLKIQPAKLEDSAVYLCASSLGFRGGETQYFGPGTRLLVL.

This chain uses TRBV7-9 with TRBJ2-5; TRBD2 agrees at 8 bases. The CDR3 is 17 residues long. V gave up 5 bases and J gave up 1 base; unmatched junction bases: 12. The germline gives CDR1 SEHNR, CDR2 FQNEAQ (reference sequence). The CDR3 is CASSPGTRPRAQETQYF. The CDR3 coding sequence is TGTGCCAGCAGCCCGGGGACTAGACCCAGAGCCCAAGAGACCCAGTACTTC.

This clonotype was observed a few times. The chain has TRBV6-5 and TRBJ2-2; the match to TRBD2 covers 8 bases. This CDR3 has 14 residues. From germline, CDR1 is MNHEY and CDR2 SVGAGI. V lost 6 bases, J lost 5 bases, and 5 bases stayed unmatched. CDR3 loop: CASRAGAETGELFF. The CDR3, as DNA: TGTGCCAGCAGAGCGGGAGCGGAGACCGGGGAGCTGTTTTTT.

The V call is TRBV6-1, the J call TRBJ2-7; D is possibly TRBD2 (7 bases). Germline V CDR1 and CDR2: MNHNS, SASEGT. The CDR3 is 15 amino acids. Trimming cost V 6 bases and J 5 bases, with 20 bases left between them. CDR3 region: CASRDLWGGRDEQYF. For the CDR3, the DNA is TGTGCCAGCAGAGACCTATGGGGGGGGCGAGACGAGCAGTACTTC.

This clonotype was detected a few times. The chain joins TRBV5-6 to TRBJ2-3; D possibly uses TRBD1 or TRBD2 (5 bases each). This CDR3 spans 13 amino acids. Trimming took off 3 bases at V and 6 bases at J, with 11 bases between the two ends. Germline CDR1 and CDR2: SGHDT and YYEEEE. The CDR3 here is CASSWAGSDTQYF. CDR3 nucleotide sequence: TGTGCCAGCAGCTGGGCAGGGAGCGATACGCAGTATTTT.

The rearrangement uses TRBV4-2 and TRBJ1-1, with 7 nucleotides matching TRBD1. Germline assignment: CDR1 LGHNA and CDR2 YNFKEQ. The J segment lost 6 bases and the V segment lost 1 base, leaving 8 bases of the junction unmatched. The CDR3 has 15 residues. CDR3 bases: TGTGCCAGCAGCCAAGTAGGGGGCGAAGGACCTGAAGCTTTCTTT. Protein sequence: CASSQVGGEGPEAFF.

J is TRBJ1-1 and V is TRBV24-1; D is ambiguous. Trimming removed 3 bases from V and 5 bases from J, with 9 bases in between. Per germline, CDR1 KGHDR and CDR2 SFDVKD. CDR3 length: 13 amino acids. CDR3 nucleotide sequence: TGTGCCACCAGTGATCGCAGTGGGACTGAAGCTTTCTTT. The encoded protein is CATSDRSGTEAFF.

V usage is TRBV6-2 or TRBV6-3 and J usage is TRBJ2-7, with 9 bases fitting TRBD2. CDR1 is MNHEY and CDR2 is SVGEGT in the germline V gene. CDR3 length equals 17 residues. V lost 3 bases and J lost 2; bases outside the gene matches: 11. The chain's CDR3 is CASSYPPTSGQAYEQYF. DNA of the CDR3: TGTGCCAGCAGTTATCCGCCAACTAGCGGGCAAGCCTACGAGCAGTACTTC.

The chain uses TRBV19 and TRBJ1-1; 7 bases fit TRBD1. This CDR3 has 15 residues. V was pared by 5 bases and J by 1 base, with 7 bases of the junction left unmatched. Germline V lookup: CDR1 LNHDA, CDR2 SQIVND (reference sequence). The CDR3 sequence is CASSLSDRANTEAFF. CDR3 sequence (DNA): TGTGCCAGTAGTCTCTCAGACAGGGCGAACACTGAAGCTTTCTTT.

The rearrangement links TRBV5-5 to TRBJ1-3; the D is unclear. V dropped 3 bases and J dropped 2 bases, with 9 bases sitting between them. The CDR3 has 14 amino acids. The germline V gene has CDR1 SGHKS and CDR2 YYEKEE (reference sequence). The CDR3 DNA reads TGTGCCAGCAGCTCGAGAGGCGCTGGAAACACCATATATTTT. Translating it yields CASSSRGAGNTIYF.

This clonotype was detected a few times. CDR3 region: CSVEDHGTATDTQYF. For the CDR3, the DNA is TGCAGCGTTGAAGATCATGGAACCGCCACAGATACGCAGTATTTT. The V and J genes are TRBV29-1 and TRBJ2-3; D is unclear. The CDR3 length is 15 residues. V lost 0 bases and J lost 2, with 12 bases in between. CDR1 and CDR2 from the germline V gene are SQVTM and ANQGSEA.

The chain uses TRBV7-8 and TRBJ2-1, with D possibly TRBD2 on 5 matching bases. CDR3 length equals 16 residues. The V gene lost 0 bases and the J gene lost 1 base, with 10 bases spanning the gap. Germline CDR1 SGHVS, CDR2 FQNEAQ. DNA for the CDR3: TGTGCCAGCAGCTTAGCGGGAGTGTTTTCCTACAATGAGCAGTTCTTC. It specifies CASSLAGVFSYNEQFF. Supplemented by reference TRBV7-8 and TRBJ2-1, the full variable domain reads GAGVSQSPRYKVAKRGQDVALRCDPISGHVSLFWYQQALGQGPEFLTYFQNEAQLDKSGLPSDRFFAERPEGSVSTLKIQRTQQEDSAVYLCASSLAGVFSYNEQFFGPGTRLTVL.

The chain combines TRBV29-1 with TRBJ2-7, with TRBD2 identical over 11 bases. The CDR3 totals 16 residues. Germline V gives CDR1 SQVTM, CDR2 ANQGSEA. With V trimmed by 0 bases and J by 3 bases, 7 bases remained unmatched. The CDR3, as DNA: TGCAGCGTTGAAGAACTCCATGGGACTAGCGGCTACGAGCAGTACTTC. Translated, it gives CSVEELHGTSGYEQYF.

The sample holds a few counts of this clonotype. The V and J genes are TRBV20-1 and TRBJ2-1; D may be TRBD2 (5 bases). Germline assignment: CDR1 DFQATT and CDR2 SNEGSKA (reference sequence). The CDR3 consists of 15 residues. The V end was cut by 1 base, the J end by 2 bases, with 12 bases between. CDR3 residues: CSARGAAQTYNEQFF. CDR3 in DNA: TGCAGTGCTAGAGGAGCGGCTCAAACCTACAATGAGCAGTTCTTC.

The chain is built from TRBV7-9 and TRBJ2-5, with a tentative D call TRBD2 (6 bases). The V gene's germline CDR1 is SEHNR and CDR2 FQNEAQ (reference sequence). Trimming took 6 bases from V and 5 from J, leaving 16 bases between them. The CDR3 contains 14 residues. The CDR3 DNA reads as TGTGCCAGCAGTTCGGACTACCTCCGGGAGACCCAGTACTTC. Protein: CASSSDYLRETQYF.

This clonotype was observed a handful of times. This sequence joins TRBV29-1 and TRBJ1-1; 8 nucleotides line up with TRBD1. The germline V gene has CDR1 SQVTM and CDR2 ANQGSEA. Trimming cost V 1 base and J 5 bases; bases outside gene matches: 9. The CDR3 length is 15 residues. CDR3 bases: TGCAGCGTTGAAGGTCAAGCAGGGGGCGGGACTGAAGCTTTCTTT. Translating gives CSVEGQAGGGTEAFF.

The chain uses TRBV20-1 and TRBJ2-5; D is perhaps TRBD1 or TRBD2 (6 bases each). Trimming left V 2 bases short and J 4 bases short, with 14 bases between. Germline-derived CDR1 and CDR2 are DFQATT and SNEGSKA (reference sequence). The CDR3 runs 14 residues. Here the CDR3 DNA reads TGCAGTGCTAGACCTTTAGGGGGAGGAGAGACCCAGTACTTC. Its protein product is CSARPLGGGETQYF.

The chain is built from TRBV7-9 and TRBJ2-1; no clear D gene. Germline lookup yields CDR1 SEHNR and CDR2 FQNEAQ (reference sequence). Trimming removed 4 bases at V and 4 bases at J, with 8 bases between. The CDR3 spans 13 residues. The CDR3 region has the DNA TGTGCCAGCAGCTCTCTAGTGTACAATGAGCAGTTCTTC. Translated: CASSSLVYNEQFF. Full variable domain (remainder filled in from reference TRBV7-9 and TRBJ2-1): DTGVSQNPRHKITKRGQNVTFRCDPISEHNRLYWYRQTLGQGPEFLTYFQNEAQLEKSRLLSDRFSAERPKGSFSTLEIQRTEQGDSAMYLCASSSLVYNEQFFGPGTRLTVL.

This clonotype was recorded a few times. The chain is built from TRBV7-9 and TRBJ1-6; the D is unclear. Germline V CDR1 and CDR2: SEHNR, FQNEAQ (reference sequence). V lost 4 bases and J lost 10, with 23 bases in between. The CDR3 consists of 17 residues. CDR3 amino acids: CASSSADTLGPDSPLHF. CDR3 bases: TGTGCCAGCAGCTCTGCCGACACGCTCGGACCTGACTCACCCCTCCACTTT.

In this sample, this clonotype turned up a few times. The chain recombines TRBV20-1 with TRBJ2-3, with TRBD2 identical over 14 bases. The CDR3 loop spans 16 amino acids. CDR1 is DFQATT, CDR2 SNEGSKA, per germline (reference sequence). V was clipped by 1 base and J by 6 bases; unmatched bases: 6. This chain's CDR3 is CSARGRLAGGPDTQYF. CDR3 coding DNA: TGCAGTGCTAGAGGTCGACTAGCGGGAGGGCCGGATACGCAGTATTTT.

The rearrangement joins TRBV9 to TRBJ2-5; TRBD1 aligns across 7 bases. V trimming: 3 bases; J trimming: 3 bases; junction bases outside the gene matches: 2. Per the germline V gene, CDR1 is SGDLS and CDR2 is YYNGEE. This CDR3 spans 13 amino acids. The CDR3 loop is CASSAGTEETQYF. The DNA of the CDR3 is TGTGCCAGCAGCGCCGGGACAGAAGAGACCCAGTACTTC. Based on the CDR3 plus reference TRBV9 and TRBJ2-5, the full variable domain is DSGVTQTPKHLITATGQRVTLRCSPRSGDLSVYWYQQSLDQGLQFLIQYYNGEERAKGNILERFSAQQFPDLHSELNLSSLELGDSALYFCASSAGTEETQYFGPGTRLLVL.

The CDR3 region is CASSLAEGDSRETQYF. In DNA, the CDR3 is TGTGCCAGCAGCTTAGCGGAGGGAGATAGTAGGGAGACCCAGTACTTC. The chain links TRBV7-8 to TRBJ2-5, with a weak D call TRBD2 (6 bases). CDR3 size: 16 residues. Germline V CDR1 and CDR2: SGHVS, FQNEAQ. V lost 0 bases, J lost 5 bases, and 16 bases lay in between.

This clonotype was detected a few times. The chain links TRBV6-6 to TRBJ2-7, with a tentative D call TRBD1 (8 bases). The V end lost 6 bases, the J end lost 9 bases, and 18 bases lay between the germline ends. Germline loops: CDR1 MNHNY, CDR2 SVGAGI (reference sequence). This CDR3 has 13 amino acids. The CDR3 coding sequence is TGTGCCAGCAGCCTACAGGGGGAGGGGCTGCAGTACTTC. Protein sequence: CASSLQGEGLQYF.

This clonotype showed up just a few times. J is TRBJ1-1 and V is TRBV13; no definite D call. Trimming removed 1 base from V and 4 bases from J, with 10 bases in between. The CDR3 runs to 14 residues. CDR1 PRHDT and CDR2 FYEKMQ come from the germline V gene (reference sequence). The CDR3 DNA sequence: TGTGCCAGCAGCTTAGATCGGGTAGGCACTGAAGCTTTCTTT. Encoded protein: CASSLDRVGTEAFF.

The table lists this clonotype with a few counts. The CDR3, as DNA: TGCAGTGCTAGAGCCTGGGCAGGCGGAAGGGCTGAAGCTTTCTTT. It yields the protein CSARAWAGGRAEAFF. The chain recombines TRBV20-1 with TRBJ1-1; D not certain. Trimming took off 1 base at V and 6 bases at J, with 18 bases between the two ends. CDR3 size: 15 residues. Germline assignment: CDR1 DFQATT and CDR2 SNEGSKA (reference sequence).